The 5 T cell receptor beta chains below come from one sample, sequenced in a study of blood T cell repertoires in COVID-19. This table comes from immunoSEQ multiplex PCR, and its TCRdb copy is limited to in-frame clones, with some not included. The table includes approximately 24,000 clones, about 88% detected once. Sequenced sample: peripheral blood. The receptors shown here come from a human donor in a cohort sampled during active COVID-19.

The chain has TRBV21-1 and TRBJ2-7; whether TRBD2, the table's D call, matches the DNA was not checked. TRBV21-1 is a documented pseudogene. This CDR3 has 16 residues. CDR3 loop: CASSKAEGTFPYEQYF. As DNA, the CDR3 is TGTGCCAGCAGCAAAGCGGAGGGGACGTTCCCCTACGAGCAGTACTTC.

This sequence joins TRBV19 and TRBJ1-4; perhaps TRBD1 as D (6 bases). V was clipped by 3 bases and J by 6 bases, with 14 bases between them. The V gene's germline CDR1 is LNHDA and CDR2 SQIVND (reference sequence). The CDR3 is made up of 15 amino acids. CDR3 residues: CASSIPGQFDEKLFF. The CDR3 nucleotides are TGTGCCAGTAGTATCCCCGGACAGTTTGATGAAAAACTGTTTTTT.

The CDR3 loop reads CASSLGHNYGYTF. The CDR3, as DNA: TGTGCCAGCAGTTTAGGACATAACTATGGCTACACCTTC. The chain has TRBV12-3 or TRBV12-4 and TRBJ1-2, with D unresolved. The V end lost 1 base, the J end lost 1 base, and 4 bases lay between the germline ends. There are 13 residues in the CDR3.

This clone was found once. Here the CDR3 reads CASSFLGANVLTF. For the CDR3, the DNA is TGTGCCAGCAGTTTCCTCGGGGCCAACGTCCTGACTTTC. The rearrangement links TRBV12-3 or TRBV12-4 to TRBJ2-6; D remains unclear. The length of the CDR3 is 13 residues. Trimming took 3 bases from V and 4 from J, leaving 4 bases between them.

The V and J genes are TRBV5-8 and TRBJ1-1, with TRBD1 matching over 11 bases. In germline, CDR1 is SGHTS, CDR2 YDEGEE. This CDR3 contains 16 residues. V lost 3 bases to trimming and J lost 9 bases; unmatched junction nucleotides: 13. The CDR3 loop reads CASSSRDRGTLRQAFF. DNA for the CDR3: TGTGCCAGCAGCTCCCGGGACAGGGGGACCCTCCGGCAAGCTTTCTTT.